The next 18 T cell receptor beta chains were all read from a single sample in a study of control samples from healthy donors and cancer patients. Sequenced by immunoSEQ multiplex PCR; TCRdb stores in-frame clones only, minus some. The sample lists some 120,000 clones; about 91% were seen once. Sample: blood. These receptors were collected from a man aged 18 to 29 in good health.

The rearrangement links TRBV7-9 to TRBJ2-7; 9 nucleotides align to TRBD1. Trimming took 6 bases from V and 2 from J; bases not matched to a gene: 11. The CDR3 is 16 residues long. CDR1 is SEHNR and CDR2 is FQNEAQ in the germline V gene (reference sequence). The CDR3 sequence: CASSHVGQGRPYEQYF. In DNA, the CDR3 is TGTGCCAGCAGTCATGTGGGACAGGGTAGGCCCTACGAGCAGTACTTC. The full variable domain, in which reference TRBV7-9 and TRBJ2-7 provide the parts outside the CDR3, is DTGVSQNPRHKITKRGQNVTFRCDPISEHNRLYWYRQTLGQGPEFLTYFQNEAQLEKSRLLSDRFSAERPKGSFSTLEIQRTEQGDSAMYLCASSHVGQGRPYEQYFGPGTRLTVT.

The J gene is TRBJ1-2, the V gene TRBV7-9; TRBD1 agrees at 7 bases. CDR3 length equals 17 residues. Per germline, CDR1 SEHNR and CDR2 FQNEAQ (reference sequence). With V trimmed by 1 base and J by 1 base, 9 bases remained unmatched. The CDR3 nucleotides are TGTGCCAGCAGCTTAGGGAAAGGGGGCACCCTTAACTATGGCTACACCTTC. Translating it yields CASSLGKGGTLNYGYTF.

The rearrangement uses TRBV5-1 and TRBJ2-5; 7 bases are shared with TRBD1. The ends lost 2 bases at V and 3 bases at J; junction bases unmatched: 1. Germline values: CDR1 SGHRS, CDR2 YFSETQ. CDR3 length: 13 residues. In DNA, the CDR3 is TGCGCCAGCAGCTTTGGACAGGAAGAGACCCAGTACTTC. It encodes CASSFGQEETQYF. The full variable domain, its missing parts supplied by reference TRBV5-1 and TRBJ2-5, is KAGVTQTPRYLIKTRGQQVTLSCSPISGHRSVSWYQQTPGQGLQFLFEYFSETQRNKGNFPGRFSGRQFSNSRSEMNVSTLELGDSALYLCASSFGQEETQYFGPGTRLLVL.

The chain couples TRBV9 to TRBJ1-6; TRBD1 matches 10 bases. J was trimmed by 10 bases and V by 4 bases; bases with no gene match: 17. This CDR3 has 18 amino acids. Germline V gives CDR1 SGDLS, CDR2 YYNGEE. The CDR3 region has the DNA TGTGCCAGCAGCCTTGACAGGGGGCCTCCTTCCCGGGGATCACCCCTCCACTTT. Translated, it gives CASSLDRGPPSRGSPLHF.

The chain recombines TRBV5-1 with TRBJ1-4, with a tentative D call TRBD1 (5 bases). This CDR3 has 15 residues. Trimming stripped 4 bases from V and 5 bases from J, with 15 bases between. CDR1 and CDR2 (germline): SGHRS, YFSETQ. For the CDR3, the DNA is TGCGCCAGCAGCCAAGTGGGACCGAGAAATGAAAAACTGTTTTTT. The encoded protein is CASSQVGPRNEKLFF.

This clone was seen only once. The CDR3 region is CASSEAPGLSGNTIYF. The CDR3, as DNA: TGTGCCAGCAGTGAAGCGCCGGGACTCTCTGGAAACACCATATATTTT. The rearrangement links TRBV6-1 to TRBJ1-3; D possibly corresponds to TRBD1 (5 bases). This CDR3 comprises 16 residues. V was pared by 0 bases and J by 0 bases, with 9 bases between. CDR1 MNHNS and CDR2 SASEGT come from the germline V gene.

The J gene is TRBJ1-1, the V gene TRBV5-1; D ambiguous. CDR1 and CDR2 from the germline V gene are SGHRS and YFSETQ. The CDR3 sequence is 15 residues long. V was cut by 0 bases and J by 2 bases, with 11 bases left in between. The CDR3 nucleotides are TGCGCCAGCAGCTTGGGACTGACACGTAACACTGAAGCTTTCTTT. Protein: CASSLGLTRNTEAFF.

The chain couples TRBV5-1 to TRBJ2-7, with TRBD1 matching 9 bases. This CDR3 has 17 amino acids. Germline trimming cut 5 bases from V and 4 bases from J; bases unmatched to any gene: 16. CDR1 is SGHRS, CDR2 YFSETQ, per germline. DNA of the CDR3: TGCGCCAGCAGTTCCGCGGACACACAGGGGGCGCGGTACGAGCAGTACTTC. Residues: CASSSADTQGARYEQYF.

The chain uses TRBV15 and TRBJ1-1; D not resolved. The CDR3 is made up of 14 amino acids. Trimming removed 0 bases at V and 0 bases at J, with 5 bases between. Germline V gene data show CDR1 as LNHNV and CDR2 as YYDKDF (reference sequence). The CDR3 loop reads CATSREQMNTEAFF. As DNA, the CDR3 is TGTGCCACCAGCAGAGAACAGATGAACACTGAAGCTTTCTTT.

This rearrangement joins TRBV11-2 to TRBJ2-3, with a possible D match to TRBD2 (6 bases). Trimming shortened V by 5 bases and J by 6 bases, and 21 bases separated the two germline ends. Germline V gene data show CDR1 as SGHAT and CDR2 as FQNNGV. This CDR3 is built from 16 residues. The CDR3: CASSPGTWGSSDTQYF. Here the CDR3 DNA reads TGTGCCAGCAGCCCAGGGACTTGGGGCAGTTCGGATACGCAGTATTTT.

This chain uses TRBV7-9 with TRBJ1-2; 8 nucleotides align to TRBD1. CDR1 and CDR2 (germline): SEHNR, FQNEAQ (reference sequence). The ends lost 1 base at V and 8 bases at J; junction bases unmatched: 9. The CDR3 contains 15 residues. This CDR3 reads CASSLESTGASGYTF. In DNA form, the CDR3 reads TGTGCCAGCAGCTTAGAGTCGACAGGGGCATCCGGCTACACCTTC.

The rearrangement links TRBV27 to TRBJ1-6; D perhaps matches TRBD1 (6 bases). The CDR3 consists of 16 residues. V lost 5 bases, J lost 2 bases, and 13 bases lay in between. Germline V CDR1 and CDR2: MNHEY, SMNVEV (reference sequence). CDR3 DNA sequence: TGTGCCAGCAGTGCGAGAGGGGGAACCTATAATTCACCCCTCCACTTT. Translated, it gives CASSARGGTYNSPLHF.

V is TRBV20-1 and J is TRBJ1-2; D gene unclear. This CDR3 region has 11 residues. The germline V gene encodes CDR1 DFQATT and CDR2 SNEGSKA (reference sequence). V dropped 3 bases and J dropped 13 bases, with 15 bases sitting between them. CDR3 region: CSASTPALSTF. In nucleotides, the CDR3 is TGCAGTGCTAGTACGCCCGCCCTTAGCACCTTC.

The chain carries TRBV30 and TRBJ1-3; a weak D match, TRBD1 (6 bases). CDR1 and CDR2 from the germline V gene are GTSNPN and SVGIG (reference sequence). The CDR3 runs 14 residues. Deletions cut 1 base from V and 2 bases from J, with 9 bases between. The CDR3 is CAWSAPGAGNTIYF. CDR3 DNA sequence: TGTGCCTGGAGTGCTCCAGGGGCTGGAAACACCATATATTTT.

The chain has TRBV5-4 and TRBJ2-7, with D perhaps TRBD2 (5 bases). Trimming pared 1 base from V and 1 base from J, leaving 18 bases between. Germline V gene lookup returns CDR1 SGHNT and CDR2 YYREEE (reference sequence). The CDR3 is made up of 17 amino acids. The CDR3 DNA follows: TGTGCCAGCAGCTTGATAGGACTGGAAGGAGCGTCCTACGAGCAGTACTTC. Its translation: CASSLIGLEGASYEQYF. Full variable domain (remainder filled in from reference TRBV5-4 and TRBJ2-7): ETGVTQSPTHLIKTRGQQVTLRCSSQSGHNTVSWYQQALGQGPQFIFQYYREEENGRGNFPPRFSGLQFPNYSSELNVNALELDDSALYLCASSLIGLEGASYEQYFGPGTRLTVT.

This rearrangement joins TRBV27 to TRBJ1-2, with TRBD1 identical over 8 bases. Looked up from germline, CDR1 is MNHEY and CDR2 is SMNVEV (reference sequence). The CDR3 totals 14 residues. Germline trimming cut 3 bases from V and 2 bases from J; bases unmatched to any gene: 2. CDR3 amino acids: CASSFAGGNYGYTF. The CDR3 region has the DNA TGTGCCAGCAGTTTCGCAGGGGGCAACTATGGCTACACCTTC.

This chain uses TRBV7-2 with TRBJ2-3, with no clear D. This CDR3 is built from 14 residues. The germline CDR1 and CDR2 sequences are SGHTA and FQGNSA. V gave up 1 base and J gave up 2 bases, with 7 bases separating them. CDR3: CASSLGSYTDTQYF. As DNA, the CDR3 is TGTGCCAGCAGCTTAGGAAGTTACACAGATACGCAGTATTTT.

The rearrangement links TRBV12-3 or TRBV12-4 to TRBJ2-7; tentatively, D is TRBD1 (6 bases). The CDR3 consists of 13 residues. Trimming shortened V by 3 bases and J by 2 bases, and 8 bases separated the two germline ends. CDR3 protein: CASSFKGAYEQYF. CDR3 nucleotides: TGTGCCAGCAGTTTCAAGGGGGCCTACGAGCAGTACTTC.